The 12 T cell receptor beta chains listed next were all sequenced from one sample in a study of tumor-infiltrating lymphocytes in primary liver carcinoma. From roughly 21-30 mg of unsorted bulk tissue, DNA and RNA were co-extracted together. cDNA specific to TCR beta was made from approximately 0.55 ug of total RNA, with a constant-region primer employed for priming. Libraries for TCR beta were built through three nested multiplex PCR rounds, which together made up a slightly modified ARM-PCR procedure. TRBV1-TRBV30 forward primers paired with a C-beta reverse primer drove the first two PCR rounds, about 10 cycles each. TCRdb reprocessed the multiplex PCR reads via MiXCR and lists one record per CDR3 protein. In the table there are tens of thousands of distinct CDR3 sequences, about 73% of which are singletons. The specimen was liver tumor tissue from sampling region 3. Subset given: tumor region T3, left-lateral pole. These TCRs come from a man in his forties or fifties with primary liver carcinoma and hepatitis B virus infection.

This clonotype appeared a single time. J is TRBJ2-1 and V is TRBV11-1, with a weak D call TRBD1 (7 bases). Per germline, CDR1 SGHAT and CDR2 FQDESV (reference sequence). This CDR3 is 17 amino acids long. V lost 2 bases, J lost 8 bases, and 22 bases lay in between. The chain's CDR3 is CASSLTSGGQINDEQFF. The CDR3, as DNA: TGTGCCAGCAGCTTAACCTCCGGGGGACAGATTAACGATGAGCAGTTCTTC.

There are many counts of this clonotype. This chain uses TRBV11-2 with TRBJ2-7; D is uncertain. The V end lost 6 bases, the J end lost 0 bases, and 15 bases lay between the germline ends. The CDR3 extends over 15 amino acids. Germline assignment: CDR1 SGHAT and CDR2 FQNNGV. The CDR3 is CASSFRARSSYEQYF. The DNA of the CDR3 is TGTGCCAGCAGTTTTAGAGCGCGCAGCTCCTACGAGCAGTACTTC.

This rearrangement joins TRBV28 to TRBJ2-7; D is unclear. The germline V gene encodes CDR1 MDHEN and CDR2 SYDVKM. V was clipped by 5 bases and J by 3 bases, with 11 bases between them. CDR3 length: 13 residues. The CDR3 region has the DNA TGTGCCAGCAGTCTCTGCCTATACTACGAGCAGTACTTC. Translated, it gives CASSLCLYYEQYF.

Turning to this clonotype: The junction departs from germline at one end; a sequencing error may be responsible. The chain couples TRBV29-1 to TRBJ2-5; a possible D gene is TRBD2 (6 bases). This CDR3 is built from 14 residues. In germline, CDR1 is SQVTM, CDR2 ANQGSEA. The CDR3 nucleotides are TGCAGCGCTGAAGATCGGGCCGGGGGAGAGACCCAATACTTC. Translating it yields CSAEDRAGGETQYF.

With respect to this clonotype: A much larger clonotype is one base distant, so this may be a read error. This rearrangement joins TRBV25-1 to TRBJ1-4; TRBD1 matches 11 bases. CDR1 MGHDK and CDR2 SYGVNS come from the germline V gene. CDR3 length: 14 amino acids. The CDR3, as DNA: TGTGTCAGCAGCCTGGCGGGACAGGGGGAGAAACTGTTTTTT. Protein product: CVSSLAGQGEKLFF.

In the case of this clonotype: Relative to the germline gene, one junction end is altered; a read error may explain this. The V gene is TRBV28, the J gene TRBJ2-2; tentatively, D is TRBD2 (5 bases). Germline V gene data show CDR1 as MDHEN and CDR2 as SYDVKM. The CDR3 consists of 13 residues. CDR3 nucleotides: TGTGCCAGCAATTTACAGAACACCGGGGAACTGTTTTTT. Translated, it gives CASNLQNTGELFF. The whole variable domain, filled in from reference TRBV28 and TRBJ2-2, reads DVKVTQSSRYLVKRTGEKVFLECVQDMDHENMFWYRQDPGLGLRLIYFSYDVKMKEKGDIPEGYSVSREKKERFSLILESASTNQTSMYLCASNLQNTGELFFGEGSRLTVL.

The rearrangement uses TRBV5-1 and TRBJ2-7; D call uncertain. Germline CDR1 and CDR2: SGHRS and YFSETQ. This CDR3 comprises 13 residues. V lost 3 bases and J 4 bases, leaving 11 bases between the germline ends. This CDR3 reads CASSSGSTYEQYF. Here the CDR3 DNA reads TGCGCCAGCAGCTCCGGCAGCACTTACGAGCAGTACTTC.

V usage is TRBV28 and J usage is TRBJ1-1, with 8 nucleotides matching TRBD1. This CDR3 contains 14 residues. Germline CDR1 and CDR2: MDHEN and SYDVKM. CDR3 nucleotide sequence: TGTGTCTGCAGTGCTCGGACAGGGACGTTTTTGGCTTTCTTT. It translates to CVCSARTGTFLAFF. The whole variable domain, remainder taken from reference TRBV28 and TRBJ1-1, is DVKVTQSSRYLVKRTGEKVFLECVQDMDHENMFWYRQDPGLGLRLIYFSYDVKMKEKGDIPEGYSVSREKKERFSLILESASTNQTSMYLCVCSARTGTFLAFFGQGTRLTVV.

Turning to this clonotype: A junction end diverges from the germline sequence, so it may reflect a read error. V gene TRBV4-2 combines with J gene TRBJ2-7, with no clear D. Germline V gene data show CDR1 as LGHNA and CDR2 as YNFKEQ. The CDR3 sequence is 12 residues long. The CDR3 DNA sequence: TGTGCCAGCAGCCAAGGTGTGACGGAGCTGTACTTC. Amino acid sequence: CASSQGVTELYF.

This CDR3 is CVSSLVGGRRETQYF. DNA for the CDR3: TGTGTTAGCAGCTTAGTAGGCGGGAGACGAGAGACCCAGTACTTC. The rearrangement links TRBV11-2 to TRBJ2-5; 7 positions match TRBD2. This CDR3 has 15 amino acids. Germline CDR1 is SGHAT and CDR2 is FQNNGV.

With respect to this clonotype: A read error is possible here, since a much larger clone lies one base away. The chain employs TRBV15 and TRBJ2-1, with a weak D call TRBD2 (5 bases). The germline V gene has CDR1 LNHNV and CDR2 YYDKDF (reference sequence). Trimming removed 0 bases at V and 5 bases at J, with 8 bases between. The CDR3 covers 14 residues. The CDR3 coding sequence is TGTGCCACCAGCAGAGATGGGGAGAACAATGAGCAGTTCTTC. Its protein is CATSRDGENNEQFF.

With respect to this clonotype: No conserved phenylalanine or tryptophan is present at the end of the CDR3, so a read error is the likely explanation. The V gene is TRBV12-3 or TRBV12-4, the J gene TRBJ2-2; D uncertain. The length of the CDR3 is 11 residues. Deletions cut 10 bases from V and 6 bases from J, with 9 bases between. The CDR3 DNA reads TGTGCCACCCTGGGATCCGGGGAGCTGTTTTTA. Translated, it gives CATLGSGELFL.